These 26 T cell receptor beta chains originate from one sample sequenced in a study of identical twins. One entry per CDR3 protein, called by TCRdb with MiXCR from the 5' RACE reads. The data show approximately 210,000 distinct CDR3 sequences, with 6.5% seen just once and roughly 15% held by the top ten. These data also featured in a second study, about T cells expressing NK-cell markers.

The sequenced sample was CD8+ T cells sorted from blood. The source is a woman between 18 and 30 years old in good health.

The V gene is TRBV29-1, the J gene TRBJ2-7; a weak D match, TRBD1 (6 bases). The CDR3 loop spans 13 amino acids. Trimming left V 3 bases short and J 0 bases short, with 9 bases between. Germline V gene data show CDR1 as SQVTM and CDR2 as ANQGSEA. The CDR3 DNA sequence: TGCAGCGTTGATGGGGGCACCTCCTACGAGCAGTACTTC. Translated, it gives CSVDGGTSYEQYF.

The chain has TRBV6-1 and TRBJ1-2, with a possible D match to TRBD1 (6 bases). Between the trimmed V and J ends, which lost 5 bases and 8 bases, there was a span of 18 bases. Germline loops: CDR1 MNHNS, CDR2 SASEGT. CDR3 length: 14 amino acids. In DNA form, the CDR3 reads TGTGCCAGCAGTCCTACCGACAGGAGCGAGGGCTACACCTTC. Encoded protein: CASSPTDRSEGYTF.

This clonotype has at least ten counts. The chain couples TRBV11-3 to TRBJ2-3; weak D call: TRBD1 (6 bases). V was cut by 4 bases and J by 0 bases, with 8 bases left in between. Germline V CDR1 and CDR2: SGHNT, YENEEA. The CDR3 length is 14 residues. CDR3 residues: CASSSGHSTDTQYF. The CDR3, as DNA: TGTGCCAGCAGCTCGGGACACAGCACAGATACGCAGTATTTT.

This chain joins TRBV12-3 or TRBV12-4 and TRBJ2-7; D is unresolved. CDR3 size: 13 residues. V lost 3 bases to trimming and J lost 7 bases, with 13 bases between them. As DNA, the CDR3 is TGTGCCAGCAGTTTGAATCTATCCGGGGAGCAGTACTTC. Translated: CASSLNLSGEQYF.

In its sample, this clonotype was seen a few times. J is TRBJ1-1 and V is TRBV28, with D possibly being TRBD1 (6 bases). Trimming pared 1 base from V and 4 bases from J, leaving 13 bases between. The CDR3 length is 15 residues. Per germline, CDR1 MDHEN and CDR2 SYDVKM. The CDR3 nucleotides read TGTGCCAGCAGTTTATTTAGCAGGGGTGCCACTGAAGCTTTCTTT. The encoded protein is CASSLFSRGATEAFF.

This clonotype appeared a few times. CDR3 sequence reads: CASSLASFRDTQYF. CDR3 bases: TGTGCCAGCAGCTTAGCGTCCTTTAGGGATACGCAGTATTTT. The J gene is TRBJ2-3, the V gene TRBV7-9; D not resolved. Germline-derived CDR1 and CDR2 are SEHNR and FQNEAQ (reference sequence). Trimming took off 0 bases at V and 6 bases at J, with 10 bases between the two ends. The CDR3 runs 14 residues.

V gene TRBV12-3 or TRBV12-4 combines with J gene TRBJ2-6, with D uncertain. The CDR3 length is 16 residues. V was trimmed by 5 bases and J by 2 bases, leaving 13 bases between them. CDR3 loop: CASSRLENAGANVLTF. The CDR3 coding sequence is TGTGCCAGCAGTCGTCTAGAAAATGCTGGGGCCAACGTCCTGACTTTC.

The V call is TRBV12-3 or TRBV12-4, the J call TRBJ2-3; 10 bases are shared with TRBD2. V trimming: 8 bases; J trimming: 4 bases; junction bases outside the gene matches: 18. The CDR3 spans 18 residues. In DNA, the CDR3 is TGTGCCAGCTCGGGGCTAGCGGGGGCCGAATTCCCCCCAGATACGCAGTATTTT. It is translated as CASSGLAGAEFPPDTQYF.

This CDR3 reads CASSPSGSAYSYEQYF. The CDR3 region has the DNA TGTGCCAGCAGCCCGTCTGGGAGCGCTTACTCCTACGAGCAGTACTTC. The chain combines TRBV9 with TRBJ2-7, with D tentatively TRBD2 (5 bases). Germline lookup yields CDR1 SGDLS and CDR2 YYNGEE. This CDR3 is built from 16 residues. Trimming left V 4 bases short and J 0 bases short, with 17 bases between. Full variable domain (missing parts from reference TRBV9 and TRBJ2-7): DSGVTQTPKHLITATGQRVTLRCSPRSGDLSVYWYQQSLDQGLQFLIQYYNGEERAKGNILERFSAQQFPDLHSELNLSSLELGDSALYFCASSPSGSAYSYEQYFGPGTRLTVT.

This chain joins TRBV6-2 or TRBV6-3 and TRBJ2-3; a possible D gene is TRBD2 (6 bases). This CDR3 spans 15 amino acids. Germline V gene sequence: CDR1 MNHEY, CDR2 SVGEGT. Trimming removed 7 bases from V and 9 bases from J, with 23 bases in between. As DNA, the CDR3 is TGTGCCAGCACCCACCACCCGGGACTCGGAGAGACGCAGTATTTT. This sequence encodes CASTHHPGLGETQYF.

This clonotype appeared a few times. The J gene is TRBJ1-1, the V gene TRBV6-2 or TRBV6-3, with D possibly TRBD1 on 5 matching bases. This CDR3 has 15 amino acids. V lost 4 bases and J lost 3, with 15 bases in between. In germline, CDR1 is MNHEY, CDR2 SVGEGT. Written as DNA, the CDR3 is TGTGCCAGCAGTTCGTGGGGAGGGGCTGACACTGAAGCTTTCTTT. Its protein product is CASSSWGGADTEAFF.

The chain links TRBV11-1 to TRBJ1-4, with 10 bases matching TRBD1. CDR3 length: 16 residues. The germline CDR1 and CDR2 sequences are SGHAT and FQDESV (reference sequence). With 5 bases clipped from V and 2 bases from J, the junction kept 5 bases outside the gene matches. The CDR3 region has the DNA TGTGCCAGCAGCCGTGGACAGGGGGGCACTAATGAAAAACTGTTTTTT. This codes for CASSRGQGGTNEKLFF.

This clonotype has only a few counts. The genes are TRBV11-3 and TRBJ2-2; no reliable D call. This CDR3 has 13 residues. Germline V gene lookup returns CDR1 SGHNT and CDR2 YENEEA. Trimming pared 5 bases from V and 6 bases from J, leaving 10 bases between. The CDR3 DNA reads as TGTGCCAGCAGCCCAGAGGCCGCCGGGGAGCTGTTTTTT. Residues: CASSPEAAGELFF.

This clonotype was found a few times. V gene TRBV4-2 combines with J gene TRBJ1-1; D is perhaps TRBD1 (5 bases). The CDR3 is made up of 15 amino acids. The germline gives CDR1 LGHNA, CDR2 YNFKEQ. V was shortened by 2 bases and J by 8 bases, with 18 bases between the two germline ends. The DNA for the CDR3 is TGTGCCAGCAGCCAACCCGGGCAGGGCGAGACAGAAGCTTTCTTT. This translates into CASSQPGQGETEAFF.

The V and J genes are TRBV7-8 and TRBJ2-1, with a tentative D call TRBD2 (5 bases). Germline lookup yields CDR1 SGHVS and CDR2 FQNEAQ. Trimming stripped 3 bases from V and 3 bases from J, with 12 bases between. This CDR3 is built from 15 residues. The CDR3: CASSFFTGFYNEQFF. The CDR3 DNA follows: TGTGCCAGCAGCTTCTTTACGGGATTCTACAATGAGCAGTTCTTC.

The chain uses TRBV24-1 and TRBJ1-2; maybe TRBD1 (6 bases). CDR3 length equals 12 residues. Trimming took off 12 bases at V and 3 bases at J, with 13 bases between the two ends. CDR1 and CDR2 from the germline V gene are KGHDR and SFDVKD. CDR3 sequence reads: CASRDTYYGYTF. The CDR3 DNA sequence: TGTGCCTCCCGGGACACATACTATGGCTACACCTTC.

The V and J genes are TRBV4-1 and TRBJ2-2, with 14 bases identical to TRBD2. Germline V gene sequence: CDR1 MGHRA, CDR2 YSYEKL. The V gene end was trimmed by 0 bases and the J gene end by 5 bases; junction bases not matched to a gene: 5. The CDR3 has 18 residues. The CDR3 loop reads CASSQDAGLAGVTGELFF. DNA for the CDR3: TGCGCCAGCAGCCAAGATGCGGGACTAGCGGGGGTGACCGGGGAGCTGTTTTTT.

The rearrangement links TRBV7-2 to TRBJ1-5; 11 bases match TRBD1. This CDR3 has 15 amino acids. J was trimmed by 6 bases and V by 1 base; bases with no gene match: 2. Germline V lookup: CDR1 SGHTA, CDR2 FQGNSA. CDR3 bases: TGTGCCAGCAGCTTAGGGACAGGGGGCGGTCAGCCCCAGCATTTT. Its translation: CASSLGTGGGQPQHF.

The sample holds a few counts of this clonotype. This chain uses TRBV12-3 or TRBV12-4 with TRBJ2-7, with 7 bases matching TRBD2. V lost 5 bases and J lost 5; bases outside the gene matches: 15. This CDR3 has 16 residues. As DNA, the CDR3 is TGTGCCAGCAGTCTAGGGGCCTCCGGGAGGAACAACGAGCAGTACTTC. Translated: CASSLGASGRNNEQYF.

Only a few counts were recorded for this clonotype. The CDR3 loop is CASSVRGSAEAFF. The DNA for the CDR3 is TGCGCCAGCAGTGTGCGGGGGAGTGCTGAAGCTTTCTTT. The chain couples TRBV10-2 to TRBJ1-1, with a possible D match to TRBD1 (5 bases). This CDR3 comprises 13 residues. Germline V gene data show CDR1 as WSHSY and CDR2 as SAAADI. The V end lost 4 bases, the J end lost 6 bases, and 12 bases lay between the germline ends.

This clonotype was seen many times. The gene calls are TRBV5-1 and TRBJ2-5; D not resolved. The germline V gene has CDR1 SGHRS and CDR2 YFSETQ. Deletions cut 0 bases from V and 5 bases from J, with 11 bases between. The length of the CDR3 is 14 residues. The CDR3 loop is CASSLVLGPETQYF. CDR3 bases: TGCGCCAGCAGCTTGGTTCTTGGCCCTGAGACCCAGTACTTC.

The table lists this clonotype with many counts. The CDR3 spells CASSYLDTQYF. CDR3 nucleotide sequence: TGTGCCAGCAGTTACCTGGATACGCAGTATTTT. This rearrangement joins TRBV12-3 or TRBV12-4 to TRBJ2-3, with D hard to call. CDR3 length equals 11 residues. V shed 4 bases and J shed 6 bases, with 5 bases lying between them.

The chain combines TRBV27 with TRBJ2-7; no clear D gene. There are 16 residues in the CDR3. The V end lost 3 bases, the J end lost 7 bases, and 22 bases lay between the germline ends. Germline CDR1 and CDR2: MNHEY and SMNVEV (reference sequence). This chain's CDR3 is CASSLLNGQTVGEQYF. The CDR3 DNA reads as TGTGCCAGCAGTTTGTTAAACGGGCAGACGGTCGGAGAGCAGTACTTC.

This clonotype was counted many times. This rearrangement joins TRBV12-3 or TRBV12-4 to TRBJ2-1; 8 nucleotides agree with TRBD2. This CDR3 region has 13 residues. J gave up 7 bases and V 3 bases, and 2 bases lay outside the gene matches. CDR3 nucleotides: TGTGCCAGCAGTTTCGGGGGGGTTAATGAGCAGTTCTTC. It yields the protein CASSFGGVNEQFF.

This clonotype has a handful of counts. The rearrangement uses TRBV5-1 and TRBJ2-2; a possible D gene is TRBD2 (7 bases). Germline assignment: CDR1 SGHRS and CDR2 YFSETQ. The CDR3 loop spans 17 amino acids. Trimming left V 4 bases short and J 2 bases short, with 18 bases between. This CDR3 is CASSPQVAGANTGELFF. CDR3 coding DNA: TGCGCCAGCAGCCCCCAAGTCGCGGGGGCCAACACCGGGGAGCTGTTTTTT.

This chain joins TRBV20-1 and TRBJ2-3; D is perhaps TRBD2 (5 bases). The CDR3 length is 12 residues. Between the trimmed V and J ends, which lost 8 bases and 2 bases, there was a span of 11 bases. Germline CDR1 reads DFQATT; CDR2 reads SNEGSKA (reference sequence). The CDR3 loop reads CSLAHNTDTQYF. CDR3 bases: TGCAGTCTAGCCCATAACACAGATACGCAGTATTTT.